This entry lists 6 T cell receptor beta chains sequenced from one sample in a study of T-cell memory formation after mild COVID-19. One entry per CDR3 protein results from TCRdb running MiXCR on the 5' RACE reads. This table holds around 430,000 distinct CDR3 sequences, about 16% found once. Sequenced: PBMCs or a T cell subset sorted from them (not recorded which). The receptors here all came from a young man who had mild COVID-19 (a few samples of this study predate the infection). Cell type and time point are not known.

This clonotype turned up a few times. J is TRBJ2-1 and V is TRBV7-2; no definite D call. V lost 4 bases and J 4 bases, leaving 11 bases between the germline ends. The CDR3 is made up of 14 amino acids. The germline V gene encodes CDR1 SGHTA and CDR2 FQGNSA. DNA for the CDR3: TGTGCCAGCAGCTCCCGGCCCCCATACAATGAGCAGTTCTTC. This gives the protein CASSSRPPYNEQFF. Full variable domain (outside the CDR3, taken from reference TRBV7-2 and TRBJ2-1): GAGVSQSPSNKVTEKGKDVELRCDPISGHTALYWYRQSLGQGLEFLIYFQGNSAPDKSGLPSDRFSAERTGGSVSTLTIQRTQQEDSAVYLCASSSRPPYNEQFFGPGTRLTVL.

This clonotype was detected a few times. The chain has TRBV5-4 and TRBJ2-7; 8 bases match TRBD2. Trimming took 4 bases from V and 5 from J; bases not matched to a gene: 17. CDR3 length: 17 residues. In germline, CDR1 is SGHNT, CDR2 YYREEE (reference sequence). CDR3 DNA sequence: TGTGCCAGCAGCAACCCCTCCCGCACGGGGGGGATCGACGAGCAGTACTTC. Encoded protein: CASSNPSRTGGIDEQYF.

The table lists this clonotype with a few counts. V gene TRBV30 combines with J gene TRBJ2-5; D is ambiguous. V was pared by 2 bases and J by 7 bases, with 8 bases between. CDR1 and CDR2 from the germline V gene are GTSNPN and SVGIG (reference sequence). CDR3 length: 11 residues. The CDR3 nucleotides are TGTGCCTGGAGTACCCCAGGGACCCAGTACTTC. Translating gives CAWSTPGTQYF. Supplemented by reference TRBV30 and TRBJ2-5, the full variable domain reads SQTIHQWPATLVQPVGSPLSLECTVEGTSNPNLYWYRQAAGRGLQLLFYSVGIGQISSEVPQNLSASRPQDRQFILSSKKLLLSDSGFYLCAWSTPGTQYFGPGTRLLVL.

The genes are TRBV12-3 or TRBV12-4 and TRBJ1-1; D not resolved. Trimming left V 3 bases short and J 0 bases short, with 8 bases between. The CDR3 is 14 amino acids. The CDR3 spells CASSFWSMNTEAFF. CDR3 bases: TGTGCCAGCAGTTTCTGGAGCATGAACACTGAAGCTTTCTTT.

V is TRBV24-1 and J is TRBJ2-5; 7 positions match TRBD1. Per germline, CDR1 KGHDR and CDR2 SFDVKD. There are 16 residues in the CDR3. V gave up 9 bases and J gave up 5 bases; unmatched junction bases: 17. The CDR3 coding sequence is TGTGCCACCTCTATCACCGGGACAGAGACGCGGGAGACCCAGTACTTC. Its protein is CATSITGTETRETQYF.

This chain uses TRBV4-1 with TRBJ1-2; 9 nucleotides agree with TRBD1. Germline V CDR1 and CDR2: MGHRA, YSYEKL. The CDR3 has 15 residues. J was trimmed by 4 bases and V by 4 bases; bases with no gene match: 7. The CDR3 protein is CASSLNRGPGYGYTF. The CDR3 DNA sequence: TGCGCCAGCAGCCTTAACAGGGGGCCGGGCTATGGCTACACCTTC.